This TCR beta chain originates from a study of technical replicates of blood from four donors (dated 2017 in TCRdb). This clone was found once. Its antigen remains undetermined. Base-call qualities are not available, and no considerably larger clone is one nucleotide away. Libraries were constructed by the immunoSEQ multiplex PCR assay. In TCRdb, the immuneACCESS table is reduced to in-frame sequences with V and J assigned. These tables do not hold every clone; where another copy was compared, an unresolved V gene accounts for under half, and the others remain unexplained. Within this sample are about 84,000 clones, with 93% of them counted one time only. Roughly 0.23% of the sample goes to the ten largest clones. Reading from cysteine to phenylalanine, the CDR3 counts 16 amino acids. Left in the record is the CDR3 DNA by itself, 48 bases read in frame from the first base. Taken from the germline V gene, the CDR1 and CDR2 loops are WSHSY and SAAADI. Between the V and J ends, shortened by 4 bases and 0 bases respectively, the junction contains 16 bases.

Recombination linked TRBV10-2 to TRBJ2-7, with the D gene not clear enough to name. The TCR comes from a human donor in good health. Sequencing was carried out using T cells isolated from PBMCs. The CDR3 reads CASSVFGSSYSYEQYF. The nucleotides are TGCGCCAGCAGTGTTTTCGGGTCCAGCTACTCCTACGAGCAGTACTTC.